This entry describes one TCR beta chain. Its target is not known. The sample comes from a study of cytomegalovirus exposure and HLA in healthy donors. Study-level points and caveats: Per a later analysis, about 17,000 TCR beta sequences showed association with HLA alleles at 0.05 false discovery rate. From TCR beta sequences, most subjects' HLA-A and HLA-B alleles were reportedly predicted accurately. In a later analysis, an Asian-associated ancestry cluster reportedly showed fewer N-insertions than the 666-donor mean.

Donors had nominal health at sampling but likely had unrecorded immune exposures. PCR amplification relied on 60 Vbeta primers (plus 13 Jbeta primers). The repertoire was sequenced with immunoSEQ multiplex PCR; TCRdb's copy has only in-frame clones and lacks some. The top ten hold 0.8% to 1.3% of the sample, which has 150,000 to 200,000 clones, approximately 84% seen once. The origin of this receptor is a man younger than 45 in good health and CMV-seronegative. The sample taken for sequencing was PBMCs.

The CDR3 DNA follows: TGCGCCAGCAGCACCAGGGGATCGCTAAGCGGGGAGCTGTTTTTT. Protein product: CASSTRGSLSGELFF. This chain joins TRBV10-1 and TRBJ2-2; D possibly corresponds to TRBD1 (6 bases). V was pared by 6 bases and J by 7 bases, with 18 bases between. The CDR3 is 15 amino acids. Germline V gene sequence: CDR1 WNHNN, CDR2 SYGVQD (reference sequence).